This passage covers 28 T cell receptor beta chains from one sample sequenced in a study of blood T cell repertoires in COVID-19. Sequencing used immunoSEQ multiplex PCR; TCRdb keeps in-frame clones, though not all of them. The repertoire holds about 310,000 clones, with about 90% as singletons. The sample comprised peripheral blood. The receptors derive from a woman aged 50 to 60 who had recovered from COVID-19.

This clone has only a few counts. The V gene is TRBV19, the J gene TRBJ2-6; TRBD2 is a possible D gene (5 bases). The V and J ends lost 10 bases and 4 bases respectively, with 17 bases between them. The CDR3 has 15 residues. CDR1 and CDR2 from the germline V gene are LNHDA and SQIVND (reference sequence). The CDR3 sequence: CATEGTSRGANVLTF. DNA for the CDR3: TGTGCCACCGAGGGAACCTCGAGAGGGGCCAACGTCCTGACTTTC.

The V call is TRBV11-3, the J call TRBJ2-5; D is uncertain. The CDR3 has 14 amino acids. V was trimmed by 7 bases and J by 5 bases, leaving 17 bases between them. Germline V CDR1 and CDR2: SGHNT, YENEEA. CDR3 sequence reads: CASTSRHPRETQYF. The CDR3 DNA reads TGTGCCAGCACCTCGCGACATCCAAGGGAGACCCAGTACTTC.

The chain recombines TRBV18 with TRBJ2-6; weak D call: TRBD1 (6 bases). Germline CDR1 is KGHSH and CDR2 is LQKENI. CDR3 length: 15 amino acids. Trimming left V 6 bases short and J 1 base short, with 10 bases between. CDR3 DNA sequence: TGTGCCAGCTCGTACAGGGTATCTGGGGCCAACGTCCTGACTTTC. This translates into CASSYRVSGANVLTF. The whole variable domain, remainder taken from reference TRBV18 and TRBJ2-6, is NAGVMQNPRHLVRRRGQEARLRCSPMKGHSHVYWYRQLPEEGLKFMVYLQKENIIDESGMPKERFSAEFPKEGPSILRIQQVVRGDSAAYFCASSYRVSGANVLTFGAGSRLTVL.

The V gene is TRBV27, the J gene TRBJ2-7; tentatively, D is TRBD2 (7 bases). This CDR3 spans 14 amino acids. CDR1 and CDR2 from the germline V gene are MNHEY and SMNVEV (reference sequence). V was trimmed by 6 bases and J by 3 bases, leaving 15 bases between them. The CDR3 protein is CASSPGGTRYEQYF. CDR3 bases: TGTGCCAGCAGCCCCGGGGGGACACGCTACGAGCAGTACTTC.

This chain links TRBV7-9 with TRBJ1-6; D remains ambiguous. This CDR3 has 15 amino acids. Deletions cut 6 bases from V and 7 bases from J, with 16 bases between. Germline lookup yields CDR1 SEHNR and CDR2 FQNEAQ (reference sequence). The CDR3 coding sequence is TGTGCCAGCAGTGGCGGCGGTTATGCGAATTCACCCCTCCACTTT. This encodes CASSGGGYANSPLHF.

The chain carries TRBV5-6 and TRBJ1-4, with 11 positions matching TRBD1. The germline gives CDR1 SGHDT, CDR2 YYEEEE. This CDR3 comprises 14 residues. Trimming cost V 7 bases and J 7 bases; bases outside gene matches: 6. The CDR3, as DNA: TGTGCCAGCGGGAGAGGGACAGGGGGTGAAAAACTGTTTTTT. Translated: CASGRGTGGEKLFF.

The chain uses TRBV2 and TRBJ2-3, with 10 nucleotides matching TRBD1. This CDR3 is 15 amino acids long. Germline CDR1 and CDR2: SNHLY and FYNNEI. J was trimmed by 3 bases and V by 5 bases; bases with no gene match: 5. The CDR3: CASSRDRGKTDTQYF. CDR3 bases: TGTGCCAGCAGTCGGGACAGGGGAAAAACAGATACGCAGTATTTT.

The chain joins TRBV29-1 to TRBJ1-1; D perhaps matches TRBD1 (5 bases). V lost 7 bases and J lost 3, with 12 bases in between. CDR3 length: 12 residues. CDR1 and CDR2 from the germline V gene are SQVTM and ANQGSEA. The chain's CDR3 is CSDKRGDTEAFF. CDR3 DNA: TGCAGCGACAAACGGGGGGACACTGAAGCTTTCTTT.

J is TRBJ1-2 and V is TRBV28; tentative D call: TRBD1 (6 bases). Germline-derived CDR1 and CDR2 are MDHEN and SYDVKM. V shed 10 bases and J shed 8 bases, with 17 bases lying between them. CDR3 length: 12 residues. CDR3 protein: CATQQGTGGYTF. Written as DNA, the CDR3 is TGTGCCACCCAACAGGGTACTGGAGGCTACACCTTC.

The chain combines TRBV28 with TRBJ1-5; 7 nucleotides match TRBD1. From germline, CDR1 is MDHEN and CDR2 SYDVKM. V was pared by 6 bases and J by 2 bases, with 10 bases of the junction left unmatched. CDR3 length: 16 amino acids. The CDR3 sequence is CASSWGARGGNQPQHF. CDR3 in DNA: TGTGCCAGCAGCTGGGGGGCCAGGGGGGGCAATCAGCCCCAGCATTTT. The complete variable domain, with remaining parts taken from reference TRBV28 and TRBJ1-5, reads DVKVTQSSRYLVKRTGEKVFLECVQDMDHENMFWYRQDPGLGLRLIYFSYDVKMKEKGDIPEGYSVSREKKERFSLILESASTNQTSMYLCASSWGARGGNQPQHFGDGTRLSIL.

The V gene is TRBV5-1, the J gene TRBJ2-2, with 7 bases that match TRBD2. This CDR3 spans 16 amino acids. After removal of 5 bases from V and 4 bases from J, the junction contained 11 bases not matched to a gene. Germline V lookup: CDR1 SGHRS, CDR2 YFSETQ. CDR3 region: CASRREGRGVTGELFF. CDR3 sequence (DNA): TGCGCCAGCAGGCGAGAGGGCCGGGGGGTCACCGGGGAGCTGTTTTTT.

The chain employs TRBV6-2 or TRBV6-3 and TRBJ2-5; TRBD1 matches 7 bases. V lost 4 bases and J lost 3; bases outside the gene matches: 5. The CDR3 is 14 residues long. From germline, CDR1 is MNHEY and CDR2 SVGEGT. The CDR3 DNA follows: TGTGCCAGCAGTTCCGGGACAGTTGAAGAGACCCAGTACTTC. Its protein product is CASSSGTVEETQYF.

The V call is TRBV30, the J call TRBJ1-6, with 7 bases that match TRBD1. Germline CDR1 reads GTSNPN; CDR2 reads SVGIG (reference sequence). The CDR3 is made up of 13 amino acids. V was pared by 1 base and J by 10 bases, with 4 bases of the junction left unmatched. CDR3 loop: CAWSGQGKSPLHF. Written as DNA, the CDR3 is TGTGCCTGGAGTGGACAGGGAAAATCACCCCTCCACTTT.

The chain has TRBV10-1 and TRBJ1-2; TRBD1 matches 10 bases. V shed 2 bases, J shed 7 bases, and the junction held 7 bases outside the gene matches. The CDR3 has 15 amino acids. Germline-derived CDR1 and CDR2 are WNHNN and SYGVQD (reference sequence). In nucleotides, the CDR3 is TGCGCCAGCAGTGAGGGGGGGACAGGGGACGGTGGCTACACCTTC. Protein: CASSEGGTGDGGYTF.

This clone was counted only a few times. V usage is TRBV3-1 (or the pseudogene TRBV3-2) and J usage is TRBJ1-3, with D maybe TRBD1 (6 bases). V shed 2 bases and J shed 1 base, with 15 bases lying between them. CDR3 size: 17 residues. Germline lookup yields CDR1 LGHDT and CDR2 YNNKEL (reference sequence). The CDR3 here is CASSQRKTGASGNTIYF. The CDR3 coding sequence is TGTGCCAGCAGCCAAAGAAAGACAGGAGCTTCTGGAAACACCATATATTTT.

The chain recombines TRBV7-6 with TRBJ2-1; D perhaps matches TRBD2 (6 bases). V shed 1 base and J shed 0 bases, with 10 bases lying between them. The CDR3 totals 16 residues. Germline loops: CDR1 SGHVS, CDR2 FNYEAQ. The CDR3 DNA is TGTGCCAGCAGCTTAGGCGGGGCGAGCTCCTACAATGAGCAGTTCTTC. Translated: CASSLGGASSYNEQFF.

The CDR3: CASRRLAGVDEQYF. The DNA for the CDR3 is TGTGCCAGCAGGAGGCTAGCGGGAGTTGACGAGCAGTACTTC. V gene TRBV27 combines with J gene TRBJ2-7, with 10 nucleotides matching TRBD2. The CDR3 sequence is 14 residues long. J lost 5 bases, V lost 6 bases, and 7 bases had no gene match. The V gene's germline CDR1 is MNHEY and CDR2 SMNVEV (reference sequence).

The gene calls are TRBV5-1 and TRBJ1-1, with D possibly being TRBD1 (5 bases). The CDR3 contains 12 residues. Per the germline V gene, CDR1 is SGHRS and CDR2 is YFSETQ. V lost 0 bases and J lost 7, with 7 bases in between. CDR3 sequence: CASSLGQGEAFF. The DNA for the CDR3 is TGCGCCAGCAGCTTGGGTCAGGGTGAAGCTTTCTTT.

The chain couples TRBV28 to TRBJ1-1; TRBD1 matches 11 bases. The ends lost 6 bases at V and 14 bases at J; junction bases unmatched: 8. Per the germline V gene, CDR1 is MDHEN and CDR2 is SYDVKM. CDR3 size: 12 residues. DNA for the CDR3: TGTGCCAGCAGCGCCTTGGGACAGGGGGTATTCTTT. Translated, it gives CASSALGQGVFF.

This chain links TRBV2 with TRBJ1-6; 8 bases align to TRBD1. Germline CDR1 and CDR2: SNHLY and FYNNEI. J was trimmed by 10 bases and V by 6 bases; bases with no gene match: 5. This CDR3 spans 13 amino acids. DNA for the CDR3: TGTGCCAGCAGGACAGGGGCGGAATCACCCCTCCACTTT. It codes for CASRTGAESPLHF. The whole variable domain, filled in from reference TRBV2 and TRBJ1-6, reads EPEVTQTPSHQVTQMGQEVILRCVPISNHLYFYWYRQILGQKVEFLVSFYNNEISEKSEIFDDQFSVERPDGSNFTLKIRSTKLEDSAMYFCASRTGAESPLHFGNGTRLTVT.

J is TRBJ2-6 and V is TRBV19; 7 nucleotides line up with TRBD2. This CDR3 has 20 amino acids. The V gene end was trimmed by 3 bases and the J gene end by 2 bases; junction bases not matched to a gene: 16. Germline V lookup: CDR1 LNHDA, CDR2 SQIVND (reference sequence). CDR3: CASSISTPGLPTTGANVLTF. In nucleotides, the CDR3 is TGTGCCAGTAGTATCTCAACACCGGGACTACCTACTACTGGGGCCAACGTCCTGACTTTC. The full variable domain, its missing parts supplied by reference TRBV19 and TRBJ2-6, is DGGITQSPKYLFRKEGQNVTLSCEQNLNHDAMYWYRQDPGQGLRLIYYSQIVNDFQKGDIAEGYSVSREKKESFPLTVTSAQKNPTAFYLCASSISTPGLPTTGANVLTFGAGSRLTVL.

This rearrangement joins TRBV6-5 to TRBJ1-5; unclear D gene. V was trimmed by 4 bases and J by 0 bases, leaving 13 bases between them. The CDR3 runs 16 residues. Germline V gene lookup returns CDR1 MNHEY and CDR2 SVGAGI. CDR3 nucleotide sequence: TGTGCCAGCAGTTGGGCGCAGCAACATAGCAATCAGCCCCAGCATTTT. Translated, it gives CASSWAQQHSNQPQHF.

The CDR3 DNA sequence: TGTGCCAGTAAAGAGGGGGCAGGAGCACCCCTCCACTTT. It translates to CASKEGAGAPLHF. The gene calls are TRBV19 and TRBJ1-6, with 7 nucleotides matching TRBD1. V shed 7 bases and J 11 bases; nucleotides not matched to a gene: 8. Germline CDR1 LNHDA, CDR2 SQIVND (reference sequence). This CDR3 has 13 amino acids.

This chain joins TRBV19 and TRBJ1-1, with TRBD1 matching 9 bases. Germline V gene lookup returns CDR1 LNHDA and CDR2 SQIVND (reference sequence). Trimming at V came to 5 bases and at J to 6 bases, leaving 7 bases not matched to a gene. This CDR3 has 14 amino acids. The CDR3 sequence is CASSPKDRGAEAFF. The CDR3 nucleotides are TGTGCCAGTAGTCCCAAGGACAGGGGAGCTGAAGCTTTCTTT.

The rearrangement links TRBV28 to TRBJ2-7, with no clear D. V was clipped by 5 bases and J by 2 bases, with 10 bases between them. Germline CDR1 and CDR2: MDHEN and SYDVKM. The CDR3 loop spans 13 amino acids. This CDR3 is CASSLSSPYEQYF. The CDR3 DNA reads as TGTGCCAGCAGTCTCAGTTCCCCCTACGAGCAGTACTTC.

The rearrangement uses TRBV12-3 or TRBV12-4 and TRBJ1-5, with D possibly matching TRBD1 (6 bases). This CDR3 is 13 amino acids long. V lost 3 bases and J 6 bases, leaving 9 bases between the germline ends. The CDR3 protein is CASSFEGVQPQHF. The CDR3 coding sequence is TGTGCCAGCAGTTTTGAGGGGGTTCAGCCCCAGCATTTT.

The V call is TRBV18, the J call TRBJ2-5; D is ambiguous. CDR3 length: 11 residues. The V end was cut by 3 bases, the J end by 6 bases, with 5 bases between. Germline assignment: CDR1 KGHSH and CDR2 LQKENI. CDR3 DNA: TGTGCCAGCTCACCCGAGAAGACCCAGTACTTC. It translates to CASSPEKTQYF. The full variable domain, with the rest looked up from reference TRBV18 and TRBJ2-5, is NAGVMQNPRHLVRRRGQEARLRCSPMKGHSHVYWYRQLPEEGLKFMVYLQKENIIDESGMPKERFSAEFPKEGPSILRIQQVVRGDSAAYFCASSPEKTQYFGPGTRLLVL.

This sequence joins TRBV27 and TRBJ1-1, with D possibly being TRBD1 (5 bases). V lost 3 bases and J 3 bases, leaving 8 bases between the germline ends. The CDR3 extends over 13 amino acids. Looked up from germline, CDR1 is MNHEY and CDR2 is SMNVEV (reference sequence). CDR3 sequence reads: CASSFRAYTEAFF. Written as DNA, the CDR3 is TGTGCCAGCAGTTTCAGGGCTTACACTGAAGCTTTCTTT.